This T cell receptor (beta chain) appears in the sequencing data of a study of blood T cell repertoires in COVID-19. Turning to the study itself: The United States, Italy and Spain supplied acute and convalescent COVID-19 samples. T cells, B-cell-depleted T cells, or PBMCs supplied cDNA or gDNA.

The method was immunoSEQ multiplex PCR; TCRdb's version includes in-frame clones alone and lacks a portion of them. The sample lists about 330,000 clones, approximately 88% occurring once. The CDR3 is 15 amino acids. Germline loops: CDR1 MRHNA, CDR2 SNTAGT. V gave up 0 bases and J gave up 10 bases, with 13 bases separating them. Across about two dozen US areas, participants ranged in age from about 18 to 90 years. Material: PBMCs or T cells enriched from blood (not recorded which). The chain combines TRBV6-4 with TRBJ1-6, with D maybe TRBD1 (5 bases). The clonotype comes from a man aged 25-45 years who had recovered from COVID-19. CDR3: CASSDSPQGGSPLHF. The CDR3 nucleotides are TGTGCCAGCAGTGACTCTCCGCAGGGAGGATCACCCCTCCACTTT.